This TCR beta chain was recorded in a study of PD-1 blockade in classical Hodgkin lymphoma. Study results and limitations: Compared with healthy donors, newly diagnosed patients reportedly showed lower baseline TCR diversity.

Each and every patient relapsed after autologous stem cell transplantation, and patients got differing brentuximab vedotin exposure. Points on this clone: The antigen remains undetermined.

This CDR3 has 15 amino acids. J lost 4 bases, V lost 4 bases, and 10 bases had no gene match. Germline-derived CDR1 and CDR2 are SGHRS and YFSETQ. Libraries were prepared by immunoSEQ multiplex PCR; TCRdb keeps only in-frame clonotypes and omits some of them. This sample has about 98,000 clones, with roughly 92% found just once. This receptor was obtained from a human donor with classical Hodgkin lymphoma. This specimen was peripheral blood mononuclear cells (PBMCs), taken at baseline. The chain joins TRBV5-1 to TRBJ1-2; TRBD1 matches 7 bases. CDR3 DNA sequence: TGCGCCAGCAGCGCGGTGAGGGGGCTCAGCTATGGCTACACCTTC. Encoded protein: CASSAVRGLSYGYTF.